This passage covers 15 T cell receptor beta chains from one sample sequenced in a study of prognosis after radiotherapy for stage I lung cancer. Starting from genomic DNA, TCR beta CDR3 was amplified through two-round multiplex PCR. Each TRBV and TRBJ gene had its own primer in the first PCR round. TCRdb re-called the multiplex PCR reads with MiXCR, one entry per CDR3 protein. This sample has around 17,000 distinct CDR3 sequences, with approximately 30% found just once. The source material was PBMCs, sampled before or after stereotactic body radiation therapy (not recorded which). The source of these receptors is a donor aged 50 or older with non-small cell lung cancer.

This clonotype occurred once. The chain employs TRBV20-1 and TRBJ2-1; 10 bases align to TRBD2. The V gene end was trimmed by 3 bases and the J gene end by 3 bases; junction bases not matched to a gene: 8. The germline CDR1 and CDR2 sequences are DFQATT and SNEGSKA (reference sequence). The CDR3 length is 16 residues. The CDR3 nucleotides are TGCAGTGCTAGGAGGTCTTCTAGCGGGGGCTACAATGAGCAGTTCTTC. Amino acids: CSARRSSSGGYNEQFF.

This clonotype was detected many times. The genes are TRBV6-1 and TRBJ2-1, with D maybe TRBD1 (5 bases). Deletions cut 6 bases from V and 5 bases from J, with 14 bases between. The CDR3 sequence is 14 residues long. The germline V gene has CDR1 MNHNS and CDR2 SASEGT. CDR3 nucleotide sequence: TGTGCCAGCAGGAAGGGAACAGGACACAATGAGCAGTTCTTC. Translating gives CASRKGTGHNEQFF.

This clonotype was seen a few times. The V gene is TRBV5-6, the J gene TRBJ2-5; D is uncertain. The CDR3 is 14 amino acids. V lost 5 bases and J 5 bases, leaving 16 bases between the germline ends. The germline V gene encodes CDR1 SGHDT and CDR2 YYEEEE. CDR3 amino acids: CASSLNSVLETQYF. The CDR3 bases are TGTGCCAGCAGTTTGAACTCTGTTCTGGAGACCCAGTACTTC.

This clonotype was counted ten times or more. The rearrangement links TRBV4-2 to TRBJ1-6, with D uncertain. In germline, CDR1 is LGHNA, CDR2 YNFKEQ. V was cut by 0 bases and J by 18 bases, with 18 bases left in between. The CDR3 loop spans 14 amino acids. Here the CDR3 reads CASSQEWAIQVNHF. The CDR3 DNA is TGTGCCAGCAGCCAAGAATGGGCTATCCAGGTGAACCACTTT.

In this sample, this clonotype turned up many times. The chain has TRBV5-5 and TRBJ1-3, with a tentative D call TRBD1 (5 bases). The V end was cut by 2 bases, the J end by 2 bases, with 8 bases between. Germline V CDR1 and CDR2: SGHKS, YYEKEE (reference sequence). This CDR3 region has 14 residues. The CDR3: CASSFGGTGNTIYF. The DNA for the CDR3 is TGTGCCAGCAGCTTCGGGGGGACTGGAAACACCATATATTTT.

At least ten counts were recorded for this clonotype. The genes are TRBV20-1 and TRBJ2-3, with 7 bases aligning to TRBD2. Germline CDR1 reads DFQATT; CDR2 reads SNEGSKA (reference sequence). The CDR3 is 15 amino acids. The junction had 4 bases not matched to a gene; V was cut back by 1 base and J by 0 bases. CDR3 coding DNA: TGCAGTGCTAGAGTACCAGCGGGGAGCACAGATACGCAGTATTTT. It translates to CSARVPAGSTDTQYF.

The table lists this clonotype with many counts. The chain uses TRBV5-4 and TRBJ2-3; the D gene is possibly TRBD1 (6 bases). There are 15 residues in the CDR3. The germline V and J ends were trimmed by 4 bases and 0 bases, with 12 bases remaining between them. CDR1 is SGHNT, CDR2 YYREEE, per germline (reference sequence). DNA for the CDR3: TGTGCCAGCAGCCTCACGACAGGTAGCACAGATACGCAGTATTTT. Protein: CASSLTTGSTDTQYF.

This clonotype was seen repeatedly, ten times or more. The chain carries TRBV20-1 and TRBJ1-1; weak D call: TRBD1 (5 bases). The CDR3 spans 15 residues. V was clipped by 4 bases and J by 1 base, with 16 bases between them. CDR1 and CDR2 from the germline V gene are DFQATT and SNEGSKA (reference sequence). CDR3 protein: CSATEGPGTNTEAFF. DNA for the CDR3: TGCAGTGCTACCGAGGGGCCAGGGACGAACACTGAAGCTTTCTTT.

The rearrangement links TRBV6-1 to TRBJ2-7; D possibly corresponds to TRBD1 (5 bases). The CDR3 length is 13 residues. Germline V gene data show CDR1 as MNHNS and CDR2 as SASEGT. The ends were cut back, 8 bases at V and 4 bases at J, with 15 bases in the middle. CDR3 sequence (DNA): TGTGCCAGCGTGCAGGGAATAACTTACGAGCAGTACTTC. The encoded protein is CASVQGITYEQYF.

The J gene is TRBJ2-3, the V gene TRBV5-1; weak D call: TRBD1 (6 bases). V was trimmed by 0 bases and J by 2 bases, leaving 13 bases between them. Per the germline V gene, CDR1 is SGHRS and CDR2 is YFSETQ. The CDR3 contains 16 residues. In nucleotides, the CDR3 is TGCGCCAGCAGCTTGGAACAGGGCAGCTTCACAGATACGCAGTATTTT. This codes for CASSLEQGSFTDTQYF.

With regard to this clonotype: This probably arose from a read error, given a far larger clone one base away. The chain recombines TRBV6-4 with TRBJ2-3, with a weak D call TRBD2 (7 bases). This CDR3 comprises 16 residues. Germline CDR1 reads MRHNA; CDR2 reads SNTAGT. The CDR3 loop is CASSYSQGTNTDTQYF. In nucleotides, the CDR3 is TGTGCCAGCAGTTACTCTCAGGGGACTAACACAGATACGCAGTATTTT.

By proportion, this clonotype is medium-sized. The chain recombines TRBV11-2 with TRBJ2-2; 10 bases agree with TRBD2. This CDR3 spans 17 amino acids. CDR1 is SGHAT and CDR2 is FQNNGV in the germline V gene. V gave up 5 bases and J gave up 0 bases; unmatched junction bases: 6. The CDR3 coding sequence is TGTGCCAGCAGCCAGGGACTAGCGAAAGCGAACACCGGGGAGCTGTTTTTT. This codes for CASSQGLAKANTGELFF.

This clonotype was seen repeatedly, ten times or more. The V and J genes are TRBV5-1 and TRBJ2-7, with unresolved D. Germline assignment: CDR1 SGHRS and CDR2 YFSETQ. This CDR3 is 13 amino acids long. V lost 4 bases, J lost 1 base, and 9 bases lay in between. The DNA for the CDR3 is TGCGCCAGCAGCGTAGACAATTCCTACGAGCAGTACTTC. Translation gives CASSVDNSYEQYF.

The rearrangement joins TRBV6-2 or TRBV6-3 to TRBJ2-7, with D possibly TRBD1 on 6 matching bases. Looked up from germline, CDR1 is MNHEY and CDR2 is SVGEGT. The CDR3 has 12 amino acids. V was clipped by 9 bases and J by 3 bases, with 12 bases between them. This CDR3 reads CASCDRYYEQYF. Here the CDR3 DNA reads TGTGCCAGTTGTGACAGGTACTACGAGCAGTACTTC.

This clonotype was found many times. The genes are TRBV7-8 and TRBJ2-1, with 12 bases matching TRBD2. From germline, CDR1 is SGHVS and CDR2 FQNEAQ. The CDR3 is 16 amino acids. The V gene end was trimmed by 4 bases and the J gene end by 0 bases; junction bases not matched to a gene: 1. CDR3 sequence: CASSWTSGASYNEQFF. The CDR3 bases are TGTGCCAGCAGCTGGACTAGCGGGGCCTCCTACAATGAGCAGTTCTTC.